This T cell receptor beta chain comes out of a study of sequential checkpoint blockade in melanoma. Study results and limitations: PD-L1 staining and CD8+ counts, not mutational load, tracked tumor T-cell clonality.

This clone was seen a handful of times. What it recognizes is unknown. The assay was immunoSEQ multiplex PCR, and TCRdb's table has in-frame clones only and misses some. The sample has under 20,000 clones, more than 25% seen once. This CDR3 has 13 amino acids. From germline, CDR1 is SGDLS and CDR2 YYNGEE. V lost 0 bases and J lost 10; bases outside the gene matches: 5. Treatment described: randomized to nivolumab then ipilimumab (arm A) or the reverse (arm B). No patient had prior DNA-damaging chemotherapy. This receptor was identified in a human donor with melanoma. Sample: tumor tissue (inferred from file names), taken from a patient given nivolumab and ipilimumab in sequence. V gene TRBV9 combines with J gene TRBJ2-3; 7 bases are a match to TRBD2. The CDR3 DNA sequence: TGTGCCAGCAGCGTAGAAGAGCGGGGCCCGCAGTATTTT. Translated, it gives CASSVEERGPQYF.